Given below is one T cell receptor beta chain in context. What it recognizes is unknown. Only in-frame clones appear in the TCRdb table, and some are missing; sequencing was by immunoSEQ multiplex PCR. The sample contains over 100,000 clones, approximately 90% of which appear only once. This specimen comes from a study of graft-versus-host responses after intestinal transplantation. Study-level background: Each of the recipients got a multivisceral, liver-intestinal, or isolated intestinal transplant. Recipients were all induced with anti-thymocyte globulin, then given tacrolimus and steroids for approximately 3 years.

Study-wide results and caveats: Recipient marrow contained GvH clones, some of which appeared first in ileum or blood. The study found high graft-versus-host to host-versus-graft clonal ratios in allografts of patients with graft-donor T cell macrochimerism.

This TCR came from a human donor who was the organ donor for an intestinal transplant. The material sequenced was unstimulated CD4+ T cells sorted from spleen or lymph node cells, taken before transplant.

The DNA of the CDR3 is TGTGCCAGTAGTATTAAGGGAATAGAACAGCCCCAGCATTTT. Encoded protein: CASSIKGIEQPQHF. V gene TRBV19 combines with J gene TRBJ1-5; no firm D call. Germline CDR1 reads LNHDA; CDR2 reads SQIVND (reference sequence). With 3 bases removed from V and 7 bases from J, the gap between germline ends came to 13 bases. The CDR3 loop spans 14 amino acids.